This TCR beta chain was documented in a study of CD8 T cells in Susac syndrome. With random hexamers, reverse transcription was performed on roughly 0.5 to 1 ug of RNA. Amplification of TCR beta CDR3 spanned 54 Vbeta and 13 Jbeta via immunoSEQ multiplex PCR. TCRdb itself ran the immunoSEQ multiplex PCR reads through MiXCR, one entry per CDR3 protein. The profile covers 75,000 to 95,000 distinct CDR3 sequences, with 90% to 97% appearing a single time and 0.62% taken by the ten largest. CDR1 MDHEN and CDR2 SYDVKM come from the germline V gene. CDR3 length: 12 amino acids. V lost 5 bases to trimming and J lost 2 bases, with 6 bases between them. Sequencing of TCR beta was performed on blood CD8+ T cells and on blood CD4+ T cells.

The rearrangement uses TRBV28 and TRBJ1-1, with D hard to call. The source material was CD8+ T cells from PBMCs. The clonotype originates from a human donor with Susac syndrome. This CDR3 reads CASSLRNTEAFF. CDR3 sequence (DNA): TGTGCCAGCAGTCTAAGAAACACTGAAGCTTTCTTT.